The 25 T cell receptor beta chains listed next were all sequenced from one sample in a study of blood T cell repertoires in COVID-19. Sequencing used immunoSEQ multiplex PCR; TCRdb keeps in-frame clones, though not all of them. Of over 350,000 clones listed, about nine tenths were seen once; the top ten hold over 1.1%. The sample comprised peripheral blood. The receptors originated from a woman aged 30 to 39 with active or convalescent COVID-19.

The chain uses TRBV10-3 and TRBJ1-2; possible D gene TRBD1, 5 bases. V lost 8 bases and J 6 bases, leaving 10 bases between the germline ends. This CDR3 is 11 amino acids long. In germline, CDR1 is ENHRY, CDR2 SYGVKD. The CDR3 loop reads CAIPGGHGYTF. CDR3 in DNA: TGTGCCATCCCGGGGGGACATGGCTACACCTTC.

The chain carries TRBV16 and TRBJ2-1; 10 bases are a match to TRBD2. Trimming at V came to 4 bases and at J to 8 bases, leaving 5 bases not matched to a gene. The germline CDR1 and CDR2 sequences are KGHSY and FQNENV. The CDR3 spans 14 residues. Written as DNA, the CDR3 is TGTGCCAGCAGCCCATCTAGCGGGAGCCATGAGCAGTTCTTC. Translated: CASSPSSGSHEQFF.

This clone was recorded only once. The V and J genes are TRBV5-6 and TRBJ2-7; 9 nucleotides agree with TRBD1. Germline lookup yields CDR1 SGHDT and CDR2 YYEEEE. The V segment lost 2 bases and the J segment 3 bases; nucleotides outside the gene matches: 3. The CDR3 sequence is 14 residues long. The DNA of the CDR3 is TGTGCCAGCAGCTTCGGGACAGGGTACTACGAGCAGTACTTC. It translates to CASSFGTGYYEQYF.

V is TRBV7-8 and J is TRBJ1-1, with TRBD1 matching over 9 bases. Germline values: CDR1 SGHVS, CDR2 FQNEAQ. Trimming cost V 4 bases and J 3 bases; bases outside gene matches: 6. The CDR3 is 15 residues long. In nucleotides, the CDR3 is TGTGCCAGCAGCTGGACAGGGGTTGGGGACACTGAAGCTTTCTTT. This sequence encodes CASSWTGVGDTEAFF.

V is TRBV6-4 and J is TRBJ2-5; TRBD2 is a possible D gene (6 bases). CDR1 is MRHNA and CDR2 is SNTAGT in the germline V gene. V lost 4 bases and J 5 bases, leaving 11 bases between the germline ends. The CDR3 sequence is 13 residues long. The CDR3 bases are TGTGCCAGCAGTGTGGAGGGTGGGGAGACCCAGTACTTC. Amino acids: CASSVEGGETQYF.

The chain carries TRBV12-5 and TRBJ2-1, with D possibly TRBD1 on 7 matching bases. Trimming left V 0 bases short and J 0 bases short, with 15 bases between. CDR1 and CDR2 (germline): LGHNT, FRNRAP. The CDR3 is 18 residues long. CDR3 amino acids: CASGLVGGTAYSYNEQFF. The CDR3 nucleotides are TGTGCTAGTGGTTTGGTTGGAGGGACAGCTTACTCCTACAATGAGCAGTTCTTC. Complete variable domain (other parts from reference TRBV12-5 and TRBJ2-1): DARVTQTPRHKVTEMGQEVTMRCQPILGHNTVFWYRQTMMQGLELLAYFRNRAPLDDSGMPKDRFSAEMPDATLATLKIQPSEPRDSAVYFCASGLVGGTAYSYNEQFFGPGTRLTVL.

This CDR3 reads CAISDRGGDNSPLHF. The CDR3 DNA reads TGTGCCATCAGTGACCGCGGGGGAGATAATTCACCCCTCCACTTT. The rearrangement uses TRBV10-3 and TRBJ1-6, with D possibly matching TRBD1 (5 bases). V lost 3 bases to trimming and J lost 5 bases, with 11 bases between them. The CDR3 consists of 15 residues. Per germline, CDR1 ENHRY and CDR2 SYGVKD.

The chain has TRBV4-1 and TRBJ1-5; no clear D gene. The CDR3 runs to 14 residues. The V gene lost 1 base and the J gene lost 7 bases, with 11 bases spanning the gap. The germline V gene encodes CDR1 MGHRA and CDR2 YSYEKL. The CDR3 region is CASSQAEVRQPQHF. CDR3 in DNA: TGCGCCAGCAGCCAAGCCGAGGTCCGCCAGCCCCAGCATTTT.

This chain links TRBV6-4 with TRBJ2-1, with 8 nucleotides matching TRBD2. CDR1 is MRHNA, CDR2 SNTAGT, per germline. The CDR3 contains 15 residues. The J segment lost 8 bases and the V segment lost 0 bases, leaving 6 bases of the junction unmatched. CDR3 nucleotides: TGTGCCAGCAGTGACTCCAGCGGGAGTAGTTATGAGCAGTTCTTC. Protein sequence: CASSDSSGSSYEQFF.

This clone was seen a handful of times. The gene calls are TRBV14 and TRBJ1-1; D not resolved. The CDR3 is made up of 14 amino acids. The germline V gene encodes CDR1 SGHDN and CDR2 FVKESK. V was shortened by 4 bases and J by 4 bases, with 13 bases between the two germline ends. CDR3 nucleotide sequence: TGTGCCAGCAGCCCTAGCTTTCCAGGCACTGAAGCTTTCTTT. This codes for CASSPSFPGTEAFF.

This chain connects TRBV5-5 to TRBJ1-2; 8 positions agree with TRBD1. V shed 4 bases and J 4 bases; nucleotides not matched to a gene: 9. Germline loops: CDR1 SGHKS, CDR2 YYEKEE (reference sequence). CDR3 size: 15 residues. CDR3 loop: CASSPMTGAPYGYTF. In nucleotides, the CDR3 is TGTGCCAGCAGCCCAATGACAGGGGCTCCCTATGGCTACACCTTC.

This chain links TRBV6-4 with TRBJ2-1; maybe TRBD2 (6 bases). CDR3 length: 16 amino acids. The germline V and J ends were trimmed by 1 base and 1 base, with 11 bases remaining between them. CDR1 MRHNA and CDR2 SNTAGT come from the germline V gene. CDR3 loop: CASSDFLSGSYNEQFF. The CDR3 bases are TGTGCCAGCAGTGACTTCTTGAGCGGGTCCTACAATGAGCAGTTCTTC.

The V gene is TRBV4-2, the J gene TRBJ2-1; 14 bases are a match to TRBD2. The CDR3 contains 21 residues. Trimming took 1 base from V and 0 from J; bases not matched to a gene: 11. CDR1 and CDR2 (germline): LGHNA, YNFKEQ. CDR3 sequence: CASSQVGTSGREFISYNEQFF. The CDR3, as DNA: TGTGCCAGCAGCCAAGTAGGGACTAGCGGGAGAGAGTTTATCTCCTACAATGAGCAGTTCTTC.

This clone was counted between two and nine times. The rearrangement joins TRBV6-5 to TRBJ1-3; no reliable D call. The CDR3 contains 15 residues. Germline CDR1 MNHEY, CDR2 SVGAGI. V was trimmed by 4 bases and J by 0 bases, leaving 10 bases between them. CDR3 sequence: CASSSHGSSGNTIYF. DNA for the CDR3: TGTGCCAGCAGTTCCCACGGGTCCTCTGGAAACACCATATATTTT.

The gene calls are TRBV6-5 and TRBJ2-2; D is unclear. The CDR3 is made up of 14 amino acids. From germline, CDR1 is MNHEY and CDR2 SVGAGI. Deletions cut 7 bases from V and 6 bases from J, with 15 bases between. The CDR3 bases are TGTGCCAGCACTCCCAAGCTCCTCTCCGGGGAGCTGTTTTTT. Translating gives CASTPKLLSGELFF.

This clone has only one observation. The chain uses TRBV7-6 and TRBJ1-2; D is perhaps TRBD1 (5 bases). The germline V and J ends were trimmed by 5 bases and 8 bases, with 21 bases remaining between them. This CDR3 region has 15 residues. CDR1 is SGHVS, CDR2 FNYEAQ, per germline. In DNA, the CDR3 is TGTGCCAGCAGCCGCGGGGCGGCGACTGAGGGGGGCTACACCTTC. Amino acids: CASSRGAATEGGYTF.

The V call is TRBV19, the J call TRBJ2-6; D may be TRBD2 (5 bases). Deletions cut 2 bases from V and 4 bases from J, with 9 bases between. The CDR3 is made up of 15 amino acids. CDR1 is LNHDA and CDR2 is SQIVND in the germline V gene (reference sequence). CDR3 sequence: CASSIRVAGANVLTF. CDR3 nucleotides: TGTGCCAGTAGTATAAGGGTAGCGGGGGCCAACGTCCTGACTTTC.

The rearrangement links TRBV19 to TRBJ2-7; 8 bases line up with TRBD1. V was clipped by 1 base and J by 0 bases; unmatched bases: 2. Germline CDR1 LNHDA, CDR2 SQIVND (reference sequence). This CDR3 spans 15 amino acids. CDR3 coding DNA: TGTGCCAGTAGTATAGTCGGACAGGGCTCCTACGAGCAGTACTTC. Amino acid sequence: CASSIVGQGSYEQYF.

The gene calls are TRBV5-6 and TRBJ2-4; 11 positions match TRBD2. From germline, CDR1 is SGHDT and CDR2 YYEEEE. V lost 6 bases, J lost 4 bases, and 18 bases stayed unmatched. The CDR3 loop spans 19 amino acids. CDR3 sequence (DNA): TGTGCCAGCACTTCCCTCACCGAAACTAGCGGGGGTAGGAAAAACATTCAGTACTTC. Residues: CASTSLTETSGGRKNIQYF.

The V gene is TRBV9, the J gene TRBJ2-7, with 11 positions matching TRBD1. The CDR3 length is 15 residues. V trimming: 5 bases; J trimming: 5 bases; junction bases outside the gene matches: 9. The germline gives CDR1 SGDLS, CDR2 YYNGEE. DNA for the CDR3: TGTGCCAGCAGTGCCTGGGACAGGGGGAACGACGAGCAGTACTTC. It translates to CASSAWDRGNDEQYF.

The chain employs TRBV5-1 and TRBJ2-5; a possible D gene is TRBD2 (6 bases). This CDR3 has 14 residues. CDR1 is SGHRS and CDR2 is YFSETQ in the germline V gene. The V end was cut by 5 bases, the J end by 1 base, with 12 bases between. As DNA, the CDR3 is TGCGCCAGCAGAGTGGGGAGGACCCAAGAGACCCAGTACTTC. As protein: CASRVGRTQETQYF.

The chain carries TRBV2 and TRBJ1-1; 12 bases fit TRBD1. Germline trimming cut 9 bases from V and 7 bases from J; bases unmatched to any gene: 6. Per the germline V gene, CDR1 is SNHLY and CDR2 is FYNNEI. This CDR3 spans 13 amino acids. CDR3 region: CASQGQGAFEAFF. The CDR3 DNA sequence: TGTGCCAGTCAGGGACAGGGGGCTTTTGAAGCTTTCTTT.

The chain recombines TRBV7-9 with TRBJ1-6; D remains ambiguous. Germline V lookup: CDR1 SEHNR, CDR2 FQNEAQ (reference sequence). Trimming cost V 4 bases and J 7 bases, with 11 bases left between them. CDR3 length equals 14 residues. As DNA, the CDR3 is TGTGCCAGCAGCTCCGCCGCTGGCAATTCACCCCTCCACTTT. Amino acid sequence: CASSSAAGNSPLHF.

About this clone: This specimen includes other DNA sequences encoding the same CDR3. The CDR3 region is CASSLASSNTEAFF. The CDR3 nucleotides read TGCGCCAGCAGCTTGGCGTCCTCGAACACTGAAGCTTTCTTT. The gene calls are TRBV5-1 and TRBJ1-1; D unresolved. The CDR3 contains 14 residues. With 0 bases removed from V and 1 base from J, the gap between germline ends came to 7 bases. From germline, CDR1 is SGHRS and CDR2 YFSETQ.

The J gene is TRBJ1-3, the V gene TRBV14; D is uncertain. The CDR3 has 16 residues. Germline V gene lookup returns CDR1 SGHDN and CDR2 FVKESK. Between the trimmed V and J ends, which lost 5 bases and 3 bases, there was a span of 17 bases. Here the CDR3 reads CASSKSTSLYGNTIYF. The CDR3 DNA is TGTGCCAGCAGCAAAAGCACCTCTCTTTATGGAAACACCATATATTTT.